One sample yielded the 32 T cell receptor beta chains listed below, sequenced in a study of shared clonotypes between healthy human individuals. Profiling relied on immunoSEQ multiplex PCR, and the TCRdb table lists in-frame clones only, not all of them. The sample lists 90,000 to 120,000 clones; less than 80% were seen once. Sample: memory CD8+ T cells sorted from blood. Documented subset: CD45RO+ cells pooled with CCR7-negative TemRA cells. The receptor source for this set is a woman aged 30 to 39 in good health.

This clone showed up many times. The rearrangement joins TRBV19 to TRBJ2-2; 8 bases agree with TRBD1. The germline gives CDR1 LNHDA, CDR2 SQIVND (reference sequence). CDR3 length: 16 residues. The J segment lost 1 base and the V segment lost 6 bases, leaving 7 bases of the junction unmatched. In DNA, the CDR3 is TGTGCCAGTAGAAGATCCAGGGGGCGGAACACCGGGGAGCTGTTTTTT. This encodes CASRRSRGRNTGELFF.

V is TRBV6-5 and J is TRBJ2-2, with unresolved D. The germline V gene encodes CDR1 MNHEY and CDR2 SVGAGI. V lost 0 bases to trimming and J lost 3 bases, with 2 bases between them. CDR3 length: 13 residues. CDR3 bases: TGTGCCAGCAGTTACTCTTACACCGGGGAGCTGTTTTTT. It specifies CASSYSYTGELFF.

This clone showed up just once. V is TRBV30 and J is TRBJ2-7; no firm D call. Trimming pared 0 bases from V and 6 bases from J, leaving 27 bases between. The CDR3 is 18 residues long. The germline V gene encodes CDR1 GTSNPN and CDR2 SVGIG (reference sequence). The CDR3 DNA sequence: TGTGCCTGGAGTGTACGAGATAATACTTGGTACACAGTAGGCGAGCAGTACTTC. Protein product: CAWSVRDNTWYTVGEQYF.

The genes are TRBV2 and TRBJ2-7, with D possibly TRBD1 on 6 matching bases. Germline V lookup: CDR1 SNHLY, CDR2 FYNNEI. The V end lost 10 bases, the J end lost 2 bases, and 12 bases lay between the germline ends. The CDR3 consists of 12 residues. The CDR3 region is CATKYRAYEQYF. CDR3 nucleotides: TGTGCCACCAAATACAGGGCCTACGAGCAGTACTTC.

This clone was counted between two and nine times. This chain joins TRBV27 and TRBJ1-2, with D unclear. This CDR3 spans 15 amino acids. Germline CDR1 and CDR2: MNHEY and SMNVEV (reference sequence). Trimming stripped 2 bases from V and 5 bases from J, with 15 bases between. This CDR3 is CASSLTPALQYGYTF. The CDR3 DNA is TGTGCCAGCAGTTTAACCCCAGCCCTACAATATGGCTACACCTTC.

The CDR3 reads CASSLGGHEQFF. As DNA, the CDR3 is TGTGCCAGCAGTTTAGGAGGGCATGAGCAGTTCTTC. This chain uses TRBV27 with TRBJ2-1, with a weak D call TRBD2 (6 bases). The germline gives CDR1 MNHEY, CDR2 SMNVEV (reference sequence). V dropped 2 bases and J dropped 8 bases, with 7 bases sitting between them. This CDR3 is 12 amino acids long.

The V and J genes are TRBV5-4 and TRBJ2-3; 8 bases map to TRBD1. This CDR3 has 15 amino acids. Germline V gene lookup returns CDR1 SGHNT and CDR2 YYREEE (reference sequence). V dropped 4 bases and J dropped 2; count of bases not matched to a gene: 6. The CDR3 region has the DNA TGTGCCAGCAGCCTCGGGACAGGCGACACAGATACGCAGTATTTT. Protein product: CASSLGTGDTDTQYF.

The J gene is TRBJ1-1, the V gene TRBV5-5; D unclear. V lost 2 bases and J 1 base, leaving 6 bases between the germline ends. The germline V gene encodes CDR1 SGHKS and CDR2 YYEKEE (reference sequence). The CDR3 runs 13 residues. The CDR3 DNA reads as TGTGCCAGCAGCTTAACATCGAACACTGAAGCTTTCTTT. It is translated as CASSLTSNTEAFF.

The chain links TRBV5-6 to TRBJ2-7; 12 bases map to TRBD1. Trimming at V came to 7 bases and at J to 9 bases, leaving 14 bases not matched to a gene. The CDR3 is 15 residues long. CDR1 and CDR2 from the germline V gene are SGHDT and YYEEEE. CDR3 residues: CASASEGQGASRQYF. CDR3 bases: TGTGCCAGCGCATCGGAGGGACAGGGGGCGTCTAGGCAGTACTTC.

CDR3 DNA sequence: TGTGCCAGCAGATCCGTCAGCGGGAGCTCCCCGGTAAATGAGCAGTTCTTC. Protein sequence: CASRSVSGSSPVNEQFF. The V call is TRBV27, the J call TRBJ2-1, with 8 bases aligning to TRBD2. V trimming: 6 bases; J trimming: 7 bases; junction bases outside the gene matches: 17. From germline, CDR1 is MNHEY and CDR2 SMNVEV (reference sequence). The CDR3 runs 17 residues.

The CDR3 protein is CASSFGTGIQYEQYF. The DNA for the CDR3 is TGTGCCAGCAGCTTCGGGACAGGGATTCAATACGAGCAGTACTTC. The V and J genes are TRBV5-6 and TRBJ2-7; 9 bases align to TRBD1. The CDR3 spans 15 residues. Trimming at V came to 2 bases and at J to 4 bases, leaving 7 bases not matched to a gene. CDR1 is SGHDT and CDR2 is YYEEEE in the germline V gene.

The CDR3 sequence is CASSRQVGGNEQFF. CDR3 bases: TGCGCCAGCAGCCGCCAGGTAGGGGGCAATGAGCAGTTCTTC. This chain joins TRBV5-1 and TRBJ2-1; D is possibly TRBD1 (6 bases). Germline V gene data show CDR1 as SGHRS and CDR2 as YFSETQ. The CDR3 length is 14 residues. Trimming took 4 bases from V and 6 from J, leaving 14 bases between them.

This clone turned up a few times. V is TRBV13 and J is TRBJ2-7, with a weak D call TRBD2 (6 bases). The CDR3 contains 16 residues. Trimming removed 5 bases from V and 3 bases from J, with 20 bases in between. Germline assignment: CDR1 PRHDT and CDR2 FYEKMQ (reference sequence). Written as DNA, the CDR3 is TGTGCCAGCAGCCCCCGGGCTAGCGTCTCGATCTACGAGCAGTACTTC. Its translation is CASSPRASVSIYEQYF.

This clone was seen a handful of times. CDR3 sequence: CASSLAGGHHNEQFF. Here the CDR3 DNA reads TGTGCCAGCAGCTTAGCGGGGGGCCACCACAATGAGCAGTTCTTC. The chain is built from TRBV11-3 and TRBJ2-1; the D gene is possibly TRBD2 (7 bases). This CDR3 region has 15 residues. V was clipped by 1 base and J by 5 bases, with 12 bases between them. Germline-derived CDR1 and CDR2 are SGHNT and YENEEA. Using reference TRBV11-3 and TRBJ2-1 for the parts outside the CDR3, the full variable domain is EAGVVQSPRYKIIEKKQPVAFWCNPISGHNTLYWYLQNLGQGPELLIRYENEEAVDDSQLPKDRFSAERLKGVDSTLKIQPAELGDSAVYLCASSLAGGHHNEQFFGPGTRLTVL.

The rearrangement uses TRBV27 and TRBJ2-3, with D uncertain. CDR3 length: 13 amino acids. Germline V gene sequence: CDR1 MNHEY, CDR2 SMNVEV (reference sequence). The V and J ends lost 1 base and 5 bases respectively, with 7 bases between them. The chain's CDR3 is CASSLLVGDTQYF. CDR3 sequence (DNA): TGTGCCAGCAGTTTATTGGTCGGAGATACGCAGTATTTT.

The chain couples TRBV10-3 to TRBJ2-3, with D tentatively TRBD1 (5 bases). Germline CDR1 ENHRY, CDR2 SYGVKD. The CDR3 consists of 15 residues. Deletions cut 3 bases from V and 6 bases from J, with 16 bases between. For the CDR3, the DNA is TGTGCCATCAGTGACCTAATGGCCAGGGTGGATACGCAGTATTTT. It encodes CAISDLMARVDTQYF.

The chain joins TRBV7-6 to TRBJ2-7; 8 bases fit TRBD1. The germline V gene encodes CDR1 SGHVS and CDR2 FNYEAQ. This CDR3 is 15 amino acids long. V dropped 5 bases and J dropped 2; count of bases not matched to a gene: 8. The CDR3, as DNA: TGTGCCAGCAGCCCAGAACCGGGACAGGCCTACGAGCAGTACTTC. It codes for CASSPEPGQAYEQYF.

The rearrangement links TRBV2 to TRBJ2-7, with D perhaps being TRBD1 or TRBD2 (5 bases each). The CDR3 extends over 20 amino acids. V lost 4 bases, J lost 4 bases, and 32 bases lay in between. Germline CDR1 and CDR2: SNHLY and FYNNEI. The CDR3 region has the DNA TGTGCCAGCAGTGGGCACCCACCCAGGCTGGACATCCCGAGAGGGTACGAGCAGTACTTC. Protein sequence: CASSGHPPRLDIPRGYEQYF.

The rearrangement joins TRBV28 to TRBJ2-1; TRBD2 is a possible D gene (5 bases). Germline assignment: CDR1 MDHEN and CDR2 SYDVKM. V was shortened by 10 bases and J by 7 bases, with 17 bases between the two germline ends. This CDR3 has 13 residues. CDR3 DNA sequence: TGTGCCACAGCGGAACCTCCAGTGAATGAGCAGTTCTTC. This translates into CATAEPPVNEQFF.

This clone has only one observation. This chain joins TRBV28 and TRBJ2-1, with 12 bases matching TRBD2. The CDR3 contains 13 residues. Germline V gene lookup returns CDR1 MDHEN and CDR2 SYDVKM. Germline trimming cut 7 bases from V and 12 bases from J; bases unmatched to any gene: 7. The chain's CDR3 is CASTGLAGWSQFF. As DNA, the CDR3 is TGTGCCAGCACCGGACTAGCGGGATGGTCGCAGTTCTTC.

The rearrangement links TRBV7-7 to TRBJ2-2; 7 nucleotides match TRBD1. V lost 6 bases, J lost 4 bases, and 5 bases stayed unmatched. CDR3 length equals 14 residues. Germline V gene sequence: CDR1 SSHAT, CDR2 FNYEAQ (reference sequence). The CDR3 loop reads CASRLDRTTGELFF. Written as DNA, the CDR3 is TGTGCCAGCAGATTGGACAGGACCACCGGGGAGCTGTTTTTT. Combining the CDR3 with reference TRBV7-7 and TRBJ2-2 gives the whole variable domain GAGVSQSPRYKVTKRGQDVTLRCDPISSHATLYWYQQALGQGPEFLTYFNYEAQPDKSGLPSDRFSAERPEGSISTLTIQRTEQRDSAMYRCASRLDRTTGELFFGEGSRLTVL.

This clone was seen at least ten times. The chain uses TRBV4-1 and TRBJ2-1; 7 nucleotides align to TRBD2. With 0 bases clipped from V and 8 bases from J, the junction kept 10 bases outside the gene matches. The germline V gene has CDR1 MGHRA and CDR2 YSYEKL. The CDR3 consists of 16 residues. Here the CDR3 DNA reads TGCGCCAGCAGCCAAGATTTCGGGAGGTACGGATATGAGCAGTTCTTC. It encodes CASSQDFGRYGYEQFF.

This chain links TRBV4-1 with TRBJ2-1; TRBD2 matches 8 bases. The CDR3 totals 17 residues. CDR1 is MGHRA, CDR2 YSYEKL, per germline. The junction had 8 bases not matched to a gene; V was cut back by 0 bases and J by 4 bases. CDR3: CASSQDRLIAGYNEQFF. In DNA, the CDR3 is TGCGCCAGCAGCCAAGATAGGTTGATAGCGGGGTACAATGAGCAGTTCTTC.

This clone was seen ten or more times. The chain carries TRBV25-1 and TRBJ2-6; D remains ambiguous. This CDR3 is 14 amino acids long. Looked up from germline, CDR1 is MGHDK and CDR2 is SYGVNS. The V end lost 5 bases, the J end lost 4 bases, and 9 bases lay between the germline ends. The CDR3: CASSSSLGANVLTF. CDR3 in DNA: TGTGCCAGCAGTTCCTCCCTCGGGGCCAACGTCCTGACTTTC.

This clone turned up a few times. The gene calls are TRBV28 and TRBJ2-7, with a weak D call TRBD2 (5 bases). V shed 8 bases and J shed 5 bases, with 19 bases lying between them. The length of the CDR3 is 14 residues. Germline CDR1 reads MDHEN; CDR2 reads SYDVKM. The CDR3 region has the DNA TGTGCCAGCGCCTTTGGGCAGGAGGCCCACGAGCAGTACTTC. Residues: CASAFGQEAHEQYF.

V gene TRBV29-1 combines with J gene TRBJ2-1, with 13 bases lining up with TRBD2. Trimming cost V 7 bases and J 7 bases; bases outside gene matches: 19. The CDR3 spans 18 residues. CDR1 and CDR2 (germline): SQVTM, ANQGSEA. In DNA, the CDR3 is TGCAGCGCCGAAAACCGGTGGACTAGCGGGAGTATCTGGAATGAGCAGTTCTTC. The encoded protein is CSAENRWTSGSIWNEQFF.

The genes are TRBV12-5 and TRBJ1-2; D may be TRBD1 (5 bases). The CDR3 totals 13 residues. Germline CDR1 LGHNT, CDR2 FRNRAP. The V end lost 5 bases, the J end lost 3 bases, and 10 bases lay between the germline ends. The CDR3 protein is CASGGTQDYGYTF. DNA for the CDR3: TGTGCTAGTGGTGGGACTCAGGACTATGGCTACACCTTC. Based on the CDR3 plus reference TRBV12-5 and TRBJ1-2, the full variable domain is DARVTQTPRHKVTEMGQEVTMRCQPILGHNTVFWYRQTMMQGLELLAYFRNRAPLDDSGMPKDRFSAEMPDATLATLKIQPSEPRDSAVYFCASGGTQDYGYTFGSGTRLTVV.

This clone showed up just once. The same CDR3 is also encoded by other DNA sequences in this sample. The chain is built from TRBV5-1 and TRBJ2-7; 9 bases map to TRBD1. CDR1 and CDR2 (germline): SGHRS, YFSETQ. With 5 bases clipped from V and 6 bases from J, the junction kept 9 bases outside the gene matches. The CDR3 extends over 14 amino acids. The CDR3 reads CASSPGTGTLEQYF. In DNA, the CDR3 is TGCGCCAGCAGTCCCGGGACAGGGACGCTCGAGCAGTACTTC. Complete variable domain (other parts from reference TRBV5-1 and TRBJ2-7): KAGVTQTPRYLIKTRGQQVTLSCSPISGHRSVSWYQQTPGQGLQFLFEYFSETQRNKGNFPGRFSGRQFSNSRSEMNVSTLELGDSALYLCASSPGTGTLEQYFGPGTRLTVT.

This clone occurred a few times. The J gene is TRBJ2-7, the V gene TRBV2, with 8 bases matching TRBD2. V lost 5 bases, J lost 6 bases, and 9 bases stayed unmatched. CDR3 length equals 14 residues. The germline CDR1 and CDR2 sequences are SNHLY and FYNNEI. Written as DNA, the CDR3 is TGTGCCAGCAGTATGGGACTAGGTGTCGTCGAGCAGTACTTC. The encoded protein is CASSMGLGVVEQYF. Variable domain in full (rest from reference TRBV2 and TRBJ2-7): EPEVTQTPSHQVTQMGQEVILRCVPISNHLYFYWYRQILGQKVEFLVSFYNNEISEKSEIFDDQFSVERPDGSNFTLKIRSTKLEDSAMYFCASSMGLGVVEQYFGPGTRLTVT.

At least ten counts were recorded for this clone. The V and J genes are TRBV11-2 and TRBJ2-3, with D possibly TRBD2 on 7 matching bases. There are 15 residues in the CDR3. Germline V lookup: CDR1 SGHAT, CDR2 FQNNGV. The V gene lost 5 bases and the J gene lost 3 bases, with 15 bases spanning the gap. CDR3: CASSPGEGETDTQYF. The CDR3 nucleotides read TGTGCCAGCAGCCCTGGGGAGGGGGAGACAGATACGCAGTATTTT. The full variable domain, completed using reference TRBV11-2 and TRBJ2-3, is EAGVAQSPRYKIIEKRQSVAFWCNPISGHATLYWYQQILGQGPKLLIQFQNNGVVDDSQLPKDRFSAERLKGVDSTLKIQPAKLEDSAVYLCASSPGEGETDTQYFGPGTRLTVL.

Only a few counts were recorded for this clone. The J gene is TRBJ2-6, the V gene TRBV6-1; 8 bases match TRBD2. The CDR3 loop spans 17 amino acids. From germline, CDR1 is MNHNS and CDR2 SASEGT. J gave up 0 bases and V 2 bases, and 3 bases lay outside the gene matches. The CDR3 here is CASSEMAGGSGANVLTF. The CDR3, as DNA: TGTGCCAGCAGTGAAATGGCGGGAGGCTCTGGGGCCAACGTCCTGACTTTC.

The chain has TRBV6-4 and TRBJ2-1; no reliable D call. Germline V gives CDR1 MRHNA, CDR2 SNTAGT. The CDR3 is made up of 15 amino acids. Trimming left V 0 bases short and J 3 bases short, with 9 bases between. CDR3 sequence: CASSDSLDGYNEQFF. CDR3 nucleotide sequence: TGTGCCAGCAGTGACTCATTAGATGGCTACAATGAGCAGTTCTTC.